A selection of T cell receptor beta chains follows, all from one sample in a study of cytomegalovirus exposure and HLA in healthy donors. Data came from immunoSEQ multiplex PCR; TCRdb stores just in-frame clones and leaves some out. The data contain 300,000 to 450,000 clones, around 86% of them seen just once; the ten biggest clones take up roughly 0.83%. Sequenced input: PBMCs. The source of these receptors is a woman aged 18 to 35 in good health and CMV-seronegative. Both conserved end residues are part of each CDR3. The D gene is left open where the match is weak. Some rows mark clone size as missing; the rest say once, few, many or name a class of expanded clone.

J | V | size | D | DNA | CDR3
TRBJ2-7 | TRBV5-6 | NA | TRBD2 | TGTGCCAGCAGCCCCTCAGCGGGAGACGGGCAGTACTTC | CASSPSAGDGQYF
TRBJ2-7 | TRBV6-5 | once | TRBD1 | TGTGCCAGCAGTTACGGTTTCAGGGGGACCTACGAGCAGTACTTC | CASSYGFRGTYEQYF
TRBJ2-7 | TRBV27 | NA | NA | TGTGCCAGCAGTTTTGGAGGGACTTGGCCCTACGAGCAGTACTTC | CASSFGGTWPYEQYF
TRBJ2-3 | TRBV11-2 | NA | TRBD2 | TGTGCCAGCAGCTTCCTGGGACTAGGGGAAGATACGCAGTATTTT | CASSFLGLGEDTQYF
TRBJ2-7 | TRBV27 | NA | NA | TGTGCCAGCAGTTCCCTCGTCAGTCCGGGCGAGCAGTACTTC | CASSSLVSPGEQYF
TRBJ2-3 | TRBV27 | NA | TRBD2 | TGTGCCAGCAGTTTATCGGGGGCGGGGGGCTCCCTAGATACGCAGTATTTT | CASSLSGAGGSLDTQYF
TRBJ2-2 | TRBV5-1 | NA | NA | TGCGCCAGCAGCTTACATGAAGCCGGGGAGCTGTTTTTT | CASSLHEAGELFF
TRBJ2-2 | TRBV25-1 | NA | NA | TGTGCCACTAAGCCCTTGGGGGGCGGGGAGCTGTTTTTT | CATKPLGGGELFF
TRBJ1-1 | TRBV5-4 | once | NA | TGTGCCAGCACTGGGCGGGGGAACACTGAAGCTTTCTTT | CASTGRGNTEAFF
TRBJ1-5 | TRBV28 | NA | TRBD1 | TGTGCCAGCAGTGTGGGACAGAGCAATCAGCCCCAGCATTTT | CASSVGQSNQPQHF
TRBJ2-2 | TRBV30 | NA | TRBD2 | TGTGCCTGGACACGGCGGGAGGGCCCCGGGGAGCTGTTTTTT | CAWTRREGPGELFF
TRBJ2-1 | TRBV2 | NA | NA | TGTGCCAGCAGTCACCCCTGGGAGCCCGGCTCCTACAATGAGCAGTTCTTC | CASSHPWEPGSYNEQFF
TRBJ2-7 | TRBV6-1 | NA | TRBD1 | TGTGCCAGCAGGATCCGACAGGGGGCGAACGAGCAGTACTTC | CASRIRQGANEQYF
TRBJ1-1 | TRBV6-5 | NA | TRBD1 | TGTGCCAGCAGGATCTTGGGACAGGGACCTGAAGCTTTCTTT | CASRILGQGPEAFF
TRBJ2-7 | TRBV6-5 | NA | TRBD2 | TGTGCCAGCGCCTCCGGGGGGATCTCCTACGAGCAGTACTTC | CASASGGISYEQYF
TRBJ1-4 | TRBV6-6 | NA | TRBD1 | TGTGCCAGCAGTTACTTAGGACAGGGGATCGAAAAACTGTTTTTT | CASSYLGQGIEKLFF
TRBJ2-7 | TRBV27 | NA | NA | TGTGCCAGCAGTCGGAGGGCCGGTTACGAGCAGTACTTC | CASSRRAGYEQYF
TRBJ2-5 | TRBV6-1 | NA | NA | TGTGCCAGCAGTGAAGGGGCGGGGCGCCAAGAGACCCAGTACTTC | CASSEGAGRQETQYF
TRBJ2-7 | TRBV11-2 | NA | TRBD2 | TGTGCCAGCAGCCAGGGACTAGCGACTATCTACGAGCAGTACTTC | CASSQGLATIYEQYF
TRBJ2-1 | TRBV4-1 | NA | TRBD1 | TGCGCCAGCAGCTCGTACAGGGGGTCTGGTGAGCAGTTCTTC | CASSSYRGSGEQFF
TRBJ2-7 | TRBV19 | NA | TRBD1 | TGTGCCAGTAGTCCTTGGGACAGGGGCCCCTTTTGGGGCGAGCAGTACTTC | CASSPWDRGPFWGEQYF
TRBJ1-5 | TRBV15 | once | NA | TGTGCCACCAGCAGAGGCGTCCGGGGCAATCAGCCCCAGCATTTT | CATSRGVRGNQPQHF
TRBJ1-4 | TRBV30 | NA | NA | TGTGCCGGAGCAATTTGGACAGCTAATGAAAAACTGTTTTTT | CAGAIWTANEKLFF
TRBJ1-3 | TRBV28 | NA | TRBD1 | TGTGCCAGCAGTCGTGACAGGGCTGGAAACACCATATATTTT | CASSRDRAGNTIYF
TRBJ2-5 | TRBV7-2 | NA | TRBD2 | TGTGCCAGCAGTTTCGTAGCGGGAGAGACCCAGTACTTC | CASSFVAGETQYF